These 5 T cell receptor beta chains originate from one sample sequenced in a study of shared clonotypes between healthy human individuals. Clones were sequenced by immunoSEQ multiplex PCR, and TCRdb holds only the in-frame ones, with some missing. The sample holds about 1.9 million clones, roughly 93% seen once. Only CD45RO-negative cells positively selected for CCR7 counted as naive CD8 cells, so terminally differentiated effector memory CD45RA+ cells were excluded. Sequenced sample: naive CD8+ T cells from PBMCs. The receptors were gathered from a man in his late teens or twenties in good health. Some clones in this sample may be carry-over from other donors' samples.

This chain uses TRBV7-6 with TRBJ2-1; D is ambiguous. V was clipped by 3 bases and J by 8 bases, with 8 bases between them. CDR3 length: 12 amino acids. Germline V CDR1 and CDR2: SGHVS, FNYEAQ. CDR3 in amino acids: CASSLRADEQFF. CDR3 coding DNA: TGTGCCAGCAGCTTGAGAGCCGATGAGCAGTTCTTC.

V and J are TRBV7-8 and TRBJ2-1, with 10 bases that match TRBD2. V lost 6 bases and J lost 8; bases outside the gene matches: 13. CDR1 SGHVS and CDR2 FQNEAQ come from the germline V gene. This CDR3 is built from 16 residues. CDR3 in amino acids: CASSGTSAWGTDEQFF. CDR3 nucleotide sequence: TGTGCCAGCAGTGGGACTAGCGCATGGGGAACAGATGAGCAGTTCTTC. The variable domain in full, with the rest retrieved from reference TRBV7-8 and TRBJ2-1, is GAGVSQSPRYKVAKRGQDVALRCDPISGHVSLFWYQQALGQGPEFLTYFQNEAQLDKSGLPSDRFFAERPEGSVSTLKIQRTQQEDSAVYLCASSGTSAWGTDEQFFGPGTRLTVL.

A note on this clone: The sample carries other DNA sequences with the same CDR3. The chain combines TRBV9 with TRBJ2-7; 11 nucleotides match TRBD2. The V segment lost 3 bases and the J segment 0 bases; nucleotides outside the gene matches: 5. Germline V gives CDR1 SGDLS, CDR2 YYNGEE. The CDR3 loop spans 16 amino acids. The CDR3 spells CASSAGLAGYSYEQYF. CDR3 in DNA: TGTGCCAGCAGCGCCGGACTAGCGGGCTACTCCTACGAGCAGTACTTC.

The CDR3, as DNA: TGTGCCAGCAGTTTATTGGGGCCCCGATCTGTCGGCGAGCAGTACTTC. It encodes CASSLLGPRSVGEQYF. V and J are TRBV27 and TRBJ2-7; a possible D gene is TRBD1 (5 bases). Germline values: CDR1 MNHEY, CDR2 SMNVEV (reference sequence). The ends were cut back, 1 base at V and 6 bases at J, with 19 bases in the middle. This CDR3 spans 16 amino acids.

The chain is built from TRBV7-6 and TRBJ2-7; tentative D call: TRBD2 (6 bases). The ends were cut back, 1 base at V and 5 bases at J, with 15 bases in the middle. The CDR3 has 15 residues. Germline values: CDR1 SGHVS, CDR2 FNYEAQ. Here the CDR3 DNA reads TGTGCCAGCAGCTTAGTCCCCGGGAGTATCAACGAGCAGTACTTC. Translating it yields CASSLVPGSINEQYF.